The sequence of this TCR beta chain was determined in a study of blood T cell repertoires in COVID-19. Study as a whole: Italy, Spain and the United States were the sources of the convalescent and acute COVID-19 samples. Nucleic acid was either cDNA or gDNA, and it came from T cells, B-cell-depleted T cells, or PBMCs.

Per the original data handling: Amplification of reference gene primers provided the estimated nucleated cell counts. Method: immunoSEQ multiplex PCR; TCRdb's copy keeps in-frame clones and lacks some. V and J calls and clone size are as listed in that table; D and trimming were resolved from the DNA. This sample has roughly 100,000 clones, with approximately 86% found just once. With 11 bases removed from V and 8 bases from J, the gap between germline ends came to 16 bases. Germline V lookup: CDR1 MNHEY, CDR2 SVGAGI. This CDR3 spans 13 amino acids. The clonotype was recovered from an elderly man with acute or convalescent COVID-19. The specimen was peripheral blood. The chain uses TRBV6-5 and TRBJ1-6, with D perhaps matching TRBD1 (5 bases). CDR3 protein: CAAKRRGDSPLHF. Here the CDR3 DNA reads TGTGCCGCGAAAAGAAGGGGTGATTCACCCCTCCACTTT.